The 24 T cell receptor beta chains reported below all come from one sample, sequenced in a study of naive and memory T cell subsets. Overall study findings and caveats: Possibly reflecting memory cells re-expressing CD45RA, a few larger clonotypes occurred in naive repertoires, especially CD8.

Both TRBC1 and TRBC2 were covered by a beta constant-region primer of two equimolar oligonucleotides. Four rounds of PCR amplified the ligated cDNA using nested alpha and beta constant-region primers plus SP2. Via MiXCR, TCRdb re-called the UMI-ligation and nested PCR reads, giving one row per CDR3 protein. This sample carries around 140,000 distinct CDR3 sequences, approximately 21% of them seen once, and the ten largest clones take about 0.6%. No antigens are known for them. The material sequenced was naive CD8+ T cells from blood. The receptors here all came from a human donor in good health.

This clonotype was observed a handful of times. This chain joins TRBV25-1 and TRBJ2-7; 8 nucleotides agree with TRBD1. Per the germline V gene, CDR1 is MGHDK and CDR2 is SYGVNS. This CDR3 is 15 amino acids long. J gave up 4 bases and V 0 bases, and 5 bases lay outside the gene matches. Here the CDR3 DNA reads TGTGCCAGCAGTGAATATCGGACAGGGACATACGAGCAGTACTTC. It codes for CASSEYRTGTYEQYF.

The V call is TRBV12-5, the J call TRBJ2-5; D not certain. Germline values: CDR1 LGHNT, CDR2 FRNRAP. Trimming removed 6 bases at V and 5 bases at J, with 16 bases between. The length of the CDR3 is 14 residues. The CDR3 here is CASGQPVRPETQYF. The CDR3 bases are TGTGCTAGTGGCCAGCCTGTGAGGCCCGAGACCCAGTACTTC.

The CDR3 sequence: CASNQRAYNEQFF. The DNA of the CDR3 is TGTGCCAGTAACCAGCGGGCCTACAATGAGCAGTTCTTC. This chain links TRBV19 with TRBJ2-1, with D possibly TRBD2 on 6 matching bases. The CDR3 is 13 residues long. The germline V and J ends were trimmed by 7 bases and 2 bases, with 9 bases remaining between them. CDR1 and CDR2 (germline): LNHDA, SQIVND (reference sequence).

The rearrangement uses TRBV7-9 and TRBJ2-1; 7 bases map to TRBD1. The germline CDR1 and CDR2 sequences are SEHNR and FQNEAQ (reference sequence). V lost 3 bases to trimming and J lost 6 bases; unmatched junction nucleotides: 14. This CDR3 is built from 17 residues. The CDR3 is CASSLLGQRFVRNEQFF. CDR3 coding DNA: TGTGCCAGCAGCTTGTTGGGACAGCGTTTCGTCCGCAATGAGCAGTTCTTC.

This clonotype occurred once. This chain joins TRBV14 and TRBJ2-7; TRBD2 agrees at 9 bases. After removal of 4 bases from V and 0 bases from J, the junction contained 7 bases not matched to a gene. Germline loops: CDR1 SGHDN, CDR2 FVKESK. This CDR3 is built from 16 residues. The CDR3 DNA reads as TGTGCCAGCAGCCCGTGGGGACTAGCCTACTCCTACGAGCAGTACTTC. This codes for CASSPWGLAYSYEQYF.

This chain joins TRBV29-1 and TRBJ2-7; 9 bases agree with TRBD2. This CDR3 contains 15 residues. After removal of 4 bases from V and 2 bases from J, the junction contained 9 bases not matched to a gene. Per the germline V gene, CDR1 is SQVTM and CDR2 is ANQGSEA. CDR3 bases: TGCAGCGTTGTAACCGGGACTAGCAGGACCTACGAGCAGTACTTC. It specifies CSVVTGTSRTYEQYF.

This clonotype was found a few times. CDR3 residues: CASSQGSWAANTEAFF. In nucleotides, the CDR3 is TGCGCCAGCAGCCAAGGCTCCTGGGCAGCGAACACTGAAGCTTTCTTT. V is TRBV4-3 and J is TRBJ1-1; the D is unclear. Trimming took off 1 base at V and 1 base at J, with 13 bases between the two ends. This CDR3 spans 16 amino acids. CDR1 is LGHNA, CDR2 YSLEER, per germline.

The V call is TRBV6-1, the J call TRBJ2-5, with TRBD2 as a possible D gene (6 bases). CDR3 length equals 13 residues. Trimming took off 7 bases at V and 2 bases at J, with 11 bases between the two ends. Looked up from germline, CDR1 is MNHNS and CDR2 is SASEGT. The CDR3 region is CASIRDSQETQYF. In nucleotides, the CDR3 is TGTGCCAGCATACGGGACTCACAAGAGACCCAGTACTTC.

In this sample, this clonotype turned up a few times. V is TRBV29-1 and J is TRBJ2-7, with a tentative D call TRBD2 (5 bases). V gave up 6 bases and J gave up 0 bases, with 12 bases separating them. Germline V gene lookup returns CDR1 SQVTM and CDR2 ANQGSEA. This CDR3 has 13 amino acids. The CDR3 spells CSVQWTSSYEQYF. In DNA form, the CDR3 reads TGCAGCGTGCAGTGGACTTCCTCCTACGAGCAGTACTTC.

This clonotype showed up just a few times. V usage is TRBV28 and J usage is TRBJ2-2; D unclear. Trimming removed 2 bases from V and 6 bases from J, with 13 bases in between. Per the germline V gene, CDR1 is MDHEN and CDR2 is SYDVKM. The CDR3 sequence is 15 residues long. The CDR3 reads CASSLLQSGPGELFF. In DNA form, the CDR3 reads TGTGCCAGCAGTTTACTCCAGTCCGGCCCCGGGGAGCTGTTTTTT.

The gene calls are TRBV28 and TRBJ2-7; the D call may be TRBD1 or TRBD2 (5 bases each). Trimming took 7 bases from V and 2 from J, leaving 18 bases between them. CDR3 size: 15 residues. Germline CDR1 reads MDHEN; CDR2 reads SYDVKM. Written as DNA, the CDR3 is TGTGCCAGCACCCGGGACCTCTCAATTCCCTACGAGCAGTACTTC. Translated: CASTRDLSIPYEQYF. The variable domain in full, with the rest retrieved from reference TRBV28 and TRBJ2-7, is DVKVTQSSRYLVKRTGEKVFLECVQDMDHENMFWYRQDPGLGLRLIYFSYDVKMKEKGDIPEGYSVSREKKERFSLILESASTNQTSMYLCASTRDLSIPYEQYFGPGTRLTVT.

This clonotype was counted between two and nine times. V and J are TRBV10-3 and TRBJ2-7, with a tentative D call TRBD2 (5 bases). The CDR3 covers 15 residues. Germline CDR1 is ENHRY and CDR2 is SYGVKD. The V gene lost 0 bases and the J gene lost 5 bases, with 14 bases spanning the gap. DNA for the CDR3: TGTGCCATCAGTGAGTCCGAGAGGGCCGCAGACGAGCAGTACTTC. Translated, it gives CAISESERAADEQYF.

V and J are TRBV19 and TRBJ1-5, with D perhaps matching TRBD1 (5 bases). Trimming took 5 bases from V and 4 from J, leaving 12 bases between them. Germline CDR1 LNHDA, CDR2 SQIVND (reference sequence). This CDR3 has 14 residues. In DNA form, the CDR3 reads TGTGCCAGTAGTGCCAGGGATTGGAATCAGCCCCAGCATTTT. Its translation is CASSARDWNQPQHF. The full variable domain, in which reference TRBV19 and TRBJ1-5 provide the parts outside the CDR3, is DGGITQSPKYLFRKEGQNVTLSCEQNLNHDAMYWYRQDPGQGLRLIYYSQIVNDFQKGDIAEGYSVSREKKESFPLTVTSAQKNPTAFYLCASSARDWNQPQHFGDGTRLSIL.

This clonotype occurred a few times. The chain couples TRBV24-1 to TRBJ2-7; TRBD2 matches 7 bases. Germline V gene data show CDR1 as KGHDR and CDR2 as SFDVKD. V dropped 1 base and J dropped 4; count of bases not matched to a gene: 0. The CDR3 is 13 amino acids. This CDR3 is CATSDFSGYEQYF. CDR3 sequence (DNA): TGTGCCACCAGTGATTTTAGCGGGTACGAGCAGTACTTC.

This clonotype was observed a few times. The CDR3 DNA reads TGCGCCAGCAGCCAAGATCTAATGACGGGTTACACCTTC. Amino acid sequence: CASSQDLMTGYTF. This chain uses TRBV4-3 with TRBJ1-2; D gene uncertain. V lost 0 bases to trimming and J lost 11 bases, with 13 bases between them. CDR3 length: 13 residues. CDR1 is LGHNA and CDR2 is YSLEER in the germline V gene.

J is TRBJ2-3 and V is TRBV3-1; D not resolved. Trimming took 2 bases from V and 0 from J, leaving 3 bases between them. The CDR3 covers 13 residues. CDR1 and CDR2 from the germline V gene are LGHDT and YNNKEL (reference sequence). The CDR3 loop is CASSQSSTDTQYF. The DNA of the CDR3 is TGTGCCAGCAGCCAATCTAGCACAGATACGCAGTATTTT.

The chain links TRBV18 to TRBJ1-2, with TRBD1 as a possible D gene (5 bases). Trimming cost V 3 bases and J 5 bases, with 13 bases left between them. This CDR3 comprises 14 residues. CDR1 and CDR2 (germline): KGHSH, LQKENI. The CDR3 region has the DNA TGTGCCAGCTCACCTGGGCAGGGCTCATATGGCTACACCTTC. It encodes CASSPGQGSYGYTF.

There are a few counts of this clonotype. The CDR3: CASSLDPGLHSYNEQFF. The CDR3 DNA follows: TGTGCCAGCAGCTTAGACCCGGGACTCCACTCCTACAATGAGCAGTTCTTC. The J gene is TRBJ2-1, the V gene TRBV11-2, with D possibly being TRBD2 (6 bases). V dropped 0 bases and J dropped 0 bases, with 12 bases sitting between them. Germline V gene lookup returns CDR1 SGHAT and CDR2 FQNNGV. The CDR3 spans 17 residues.

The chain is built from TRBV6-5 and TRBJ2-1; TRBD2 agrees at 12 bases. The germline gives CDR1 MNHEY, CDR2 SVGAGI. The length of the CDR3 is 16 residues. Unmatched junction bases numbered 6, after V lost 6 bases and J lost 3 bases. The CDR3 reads CASRQKLAGGYNEQFF. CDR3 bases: TGTGCCAGCAGGCAAAAACTAGCGGGGGGCTACAATGAGCAGTTCTTC.

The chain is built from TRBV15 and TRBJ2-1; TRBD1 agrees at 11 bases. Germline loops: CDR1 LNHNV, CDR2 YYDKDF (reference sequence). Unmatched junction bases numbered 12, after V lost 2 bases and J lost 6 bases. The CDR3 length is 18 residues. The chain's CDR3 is CATSRPWTGGAGRNEQFF. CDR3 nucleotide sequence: TGTGCCACCAGCAGACCCTGGACAGGGGGCGCGGGTCGCAATGAGCAGTTCTTC.

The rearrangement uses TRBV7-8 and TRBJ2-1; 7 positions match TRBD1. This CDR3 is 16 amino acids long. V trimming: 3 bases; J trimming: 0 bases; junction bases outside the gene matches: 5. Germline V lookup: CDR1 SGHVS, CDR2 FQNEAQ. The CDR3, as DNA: TGTGCCAGCAGCTTGGAGACAGGGAGCTCCTACAATGAGCAGTTCTTC. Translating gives CASSLETGSSYNEQFF. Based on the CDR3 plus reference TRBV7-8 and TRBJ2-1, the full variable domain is GAGVSQSPRYKVAKRGQDVALRCDPISGHVSLFWYQQALGQGPEFLTYFQNEAQLDKSGLPSDRFFAERPEGSVSTLKIQRTQQEDSAVYLCASSLETGSSYNEQFFGPGTRLTVL.

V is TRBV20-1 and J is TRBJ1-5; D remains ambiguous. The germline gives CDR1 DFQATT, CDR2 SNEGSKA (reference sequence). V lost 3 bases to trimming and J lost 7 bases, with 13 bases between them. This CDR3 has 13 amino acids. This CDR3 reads CSASLGVRQPQHF. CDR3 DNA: TGCAGTGCTAGTCTTGGGGTTCGACAGCCCCAGCATTTT.

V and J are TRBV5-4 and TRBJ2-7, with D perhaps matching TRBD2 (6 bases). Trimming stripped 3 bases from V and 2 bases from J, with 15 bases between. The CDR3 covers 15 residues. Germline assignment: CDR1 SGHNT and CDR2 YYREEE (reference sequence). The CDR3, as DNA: TGTGCCAGCAGCTGGGACCCGGGAGAGACCTACGAGCAGTACTTC. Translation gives CASSWDPGETYEQYF.

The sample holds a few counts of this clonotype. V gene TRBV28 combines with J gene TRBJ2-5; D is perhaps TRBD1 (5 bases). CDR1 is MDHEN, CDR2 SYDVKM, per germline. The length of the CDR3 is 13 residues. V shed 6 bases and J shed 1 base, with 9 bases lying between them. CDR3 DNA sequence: TGTGCCAGCAGGCAGGGTGGCCAAGAGACCCAGTACTTC. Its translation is CASRQGGQETQYF.